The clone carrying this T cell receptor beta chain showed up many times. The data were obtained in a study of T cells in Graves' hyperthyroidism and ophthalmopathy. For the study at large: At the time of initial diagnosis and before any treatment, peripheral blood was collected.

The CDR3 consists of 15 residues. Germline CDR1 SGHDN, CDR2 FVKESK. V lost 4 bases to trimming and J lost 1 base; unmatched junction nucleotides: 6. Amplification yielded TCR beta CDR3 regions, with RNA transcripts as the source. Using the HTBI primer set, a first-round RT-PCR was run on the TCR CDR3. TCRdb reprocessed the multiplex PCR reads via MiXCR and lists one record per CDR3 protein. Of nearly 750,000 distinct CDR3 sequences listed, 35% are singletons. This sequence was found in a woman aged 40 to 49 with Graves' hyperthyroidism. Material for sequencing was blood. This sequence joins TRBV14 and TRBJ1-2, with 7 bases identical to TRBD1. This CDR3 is CASSPSRDSNYGYTF. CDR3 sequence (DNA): TGTGCCAGCAGCCCATCCCGGGACAGTAACTATGGCTACACCTTC.